A selection of T cell receptor beta chains follows, all from one sample in a study of cytomegalovirus exposure and HLA in healthy donors. Method: immunoSEQ multiplex PCR; TCRdb's copy keeps in-frame clones and lacks some. This sample has roughly 180,000 clones, with about three quarters found just once. The specimen was PBMCs. Source of these receptors: a man younger than 35 in good health and CMV-seronegative. The CDR3 runs from the conserved cysteine through the conserved F or W. Fields, in order: J gene, D gene, clone size, V gene, CDR3 protein, CDR3 DNA. D genes are given only for firm matches. Expanded clones get a size class; other rows say once, few or many, or leave the size out.

j_call: TRBJ2-3
d_call: TRBD2
clone_size: NA
v_call: TRBV4-3
cdr3_aa: CASSRGLAGDSDTQYF
cdr3_nt: TGCGCCAGCAGCCGGGGACTAGCGGGAGACTCAGATACGCAGTATTTT

j_call: TRBJ1-5
d_call: NA
clone_size: NA
v_call: TRBV5-4
cdr3_aa: CASSLVDRPRGVYQPQHF
cdr3_nt: TGTGCCAGCAGCTTGGTGGATCGGCCAAGGGGCGTGTATCAGCCCCAGCATTTT

j_call: TRBJ1-6
d_call: NA
clone_size: NA
v_call: TRBV4-2
cdr3_aa: CASSQVLGGFNSPLHF
cdr3_nt: TGTGCCAGCAGCCAAGTGCTCGGGGGTTTTAATTCACCCCTCCACTTT

j_call: TRBJ1-3
d_call: NA
clone_size: NA
v_call: TRBV11-2
cdr3_aa: CASSLVGRGSGNTIYF
cdr3_nt: TGTGCCAGTAGCTTAGTAGGGAGGGGTTCTGGAAACACCATATATTTT

j_call: TRBJ2-2
d_call: TRBD1
clone_size: NA
v_call: TRBV19
cdr3_aa: CASSPTGGLVTGELFF
cdr3_nt: TGTGCCAGTAGTCCGACAGGGGGTTTGGTCACCGGGGAGCTGTTTTTT

j_call: TRBJ2-3
d_call: NA
clone_size: NA
v_call: TRBV18
cdr3_aa: CASSPKSPNTDTQYF
cdr3_nt: TGTGCCAGCTCACCAAAGTCGCCTAACACAGATACGCAGTATTTT

j_call: TRBJ2-7
d_call: NA
clone_size: NA
v_call: TRBV4-3
cdr3_aa: CASSQAASAYSYEQYF
cdr3_nt: TGCGCCAGCAGCCAAGCGGCTAGCGCCTACTCCTACGAGCAGTACTTC

j_call: TRBJ2-7
d_call: TRBD1
clone_size: NA
v_call: TRBV2
cdr3_aa: CASYGTGSYEQYF
cdr3_nt: TGTGCCAGTTACGGGACAGGCTCCTACGAGCAGTACTTC

j_call: TRBJ2-5
d_call: NA
clone_size: few
v_call: TRBV5-8
cdr3_aa: CASSLYRTVQETQYF
cdr3_nt: TGTGCCAGCAGCTTGTATCGGACAGTCCAAGAGACCCAGTACTTC

j_call: TRBJ2-5
d_call: TRBD1
clone_size: NA
v_call: TRBV29-1
cdr3_aa: CSVRQGLETQYF
cdr3_nt: TGCAGCGTCCGACAGGGGCTGGAGACCCAGTACTTC

j_call: TRBJ1-2
d_call: NA
clone_size: NA
v_call: TRBV2
cdr3_aa: CASSQDRLVANYGYTF
cdr3_nt: TGTGCCAGCAGTCAGGACAGATTAGTAGCTAACTATGGCTACACCTTC

j_call: TRBJ2-7
d_call: TRBD2
clone_size: NA
v_call: TRBV18
cdr3_aa: CASSPGSGPPYEQYF
cdr3_nt: TGTGCCAGCTCACCCGGTAGCGGGCCTCCCTACGAGCAGTACTTC

j_call: TRBJ2-5
d_call: NA
clone_size: NA
v_call: TRBV19
cdr3_aa: CASSIGGRQETQYF
cdr3_nt: TGTGCCAGTAGTATTGGGGGGAGGCAAGAGACCCAGTACTTC

j_call: TRBJ1-1
d_call: NA
clone_size: NA
v_call: TRBV7-2
cdr3_aa: CASSLVTGNTEAFF
cdr3_nt: TGTGCCAGCAGCTTAGTCACAGGCAACACTGAAGCTTTCTTT

j_call: TRBJ1-2
d_call: NA
clone_size: NA
v_call: TRBV29-1
cdr3_aa: CSVSRLDKDFEMSGYTF
cdr3_nt: TGCAGCGTTTCACGACTAGATAAGGATTTCGAGATGAGTGGCTACACCTTC

j_call: TRBJ1-6
d_call: TRBD1
clone_size: few
v_call: TRBV6-6
cdr3_aa: CASSRGTAMDSPLHF
cdr3_nt: TGTGCCAGCAGTCGAGGGACAGCTATGGATTCACCCCTCCACTTT

j_call: TRBJ1-1
d_call: TRBD1
clone_size: NA
v_call: TRBV7-2
cdr3_aa: CASSRQGAVDTEAFF
cdr3_nt: TGTGCCAGCAGTCGACAGGGGGCCGTCGACACTGAAGCTTTCTTT

j_call: TRBJ2-7
d_call: NA
clone_size: NA
v_call: TRBV19
cdr3_aa: CASSIGRNEQYF
cdr3_nt: TGTGCCAGTAGTATAGGCAGGAACGAGCAGTACTTC

j_call: TRBJ2-1
d_call: TRBD2
clone_size: NA
v_call: TRBV5-4
cdr3_aa: CASNQTSGGPNEQFF
cdr3_nt: TGTGCCAGCAACCAGACTAGCGGGGGACCCAATGAGCAGTTCTTC

j_call: TRBJ2-5
d_call: TRBD2
clone_size: NA
v_call: TRBV11-3
cdr3_aa: CASSLRPTSGKETQYF
cdr3_nt: TGTGCCAGCAGCTTGCGGCCGACTAGCGGGAAAGAGACCCAGTACTTC

j_call: TRBJ1-5
d_call: NA
clone_size: NA
v_call: TRBV30
cdr3_aa: CAWSGQVYQPQHF
cdr3_nt: TGTGCCTGGAGTGGACAGGTTTATCAGCCCCAGCATTTT

j_call: TRBJ2-7
d_call: NA
clone_size: NA
v_call: TRBV7-3
cdr3_aa: CASSLIAGYEQYF
cdr3_nt: TGTGCCAGCAGCTTAATCGCGGGCTACGAGCAGTACTTC

j_call: TRBJ1-1
d_call: TRBD1
clone_size: NA
v_call: TRBV19
cdr3_aa: CARSDREWSEAFF
cdr3_nt: TGTGCCAGATCCGACAGGGAATGGTCTGAAGCTTTCTTT

j_call: TRBJ2-4
d_call: TRBD1
clone_size: NA
v_call: TRBV5-3
cdr3_aa: CARSAYRGVGKNIQYF
cdr3_nt: TGTGCCAGAAGCGCATACAGGGGAGTGGGCAAAAACATTCAGTACTTC

j_call: TRBJ1-1
d_call: NA
clone_size: NA
v_call: TRBV12-5
cdr3_aa: CASGSVQDPVDEAFF
cdr3_nt: TGTGCTAGTGGTTCGGTACAGGATCCTGTGGATGAAGCTTTCTTT

j_call: TRBJ2-6
d_call: NA
clone_size: NA
v_call: TRBV4-3
cdr3_aa: CASSQDLLSSGANVLTF
cdr3_nt: TGCGCCAGCAGCCAAGACCTCCTGTCCTCTGGGGCCAACGTCCTGACTTTC

j_call: TRBJ2-2
d_call: TRBD2
clone_size: NA
v_call: TRBV30
cdr3_aa: CAWSEGLAGDGGELFF
cdr3_nt: TGTGCCTGGAGCGAAGGACTAGCGGGGGATGGCGGGGAGCTGTTTTTT

j_call: TRBJ2-5
d_call: TRBD2
clone_size: NA
v_call: TRBV4-2
cdr3_aa: CASSQGYGGNGETQYF
cdr3_nt: TGTGCCAGCAGCCAAGGGTACGGGGGGAATGGTGAGACCCAGTACTTC

j_call: TRBJ2-2
d_call: NA
clone_size: once
v_call: TRBV7-9
cdr3_aa: CASSSRAEELFF
cdr3_nt: TGTGCCAGCAGCTCGAGGGCGGAGGAGCTGTTTTTT

j_call: TRBJ1-1
d_call: TRBD1
clone_size: NA
v_call: TRBV18
cdr3_aa: CASSPQGADEAFF
cdr3_nt: TGTGCCAGCTCACCCCAGGGGGCGGATGAAGCTTTCTTT

j_call: TRBJ1-2
d_call: NA
clone_size: NA
v_call: TRBV18
cdr3_aa: CASSPPGGPYGYTF
cdr3_nt: TGTGCCAGCTCACCACCGGGGGGACCGTATGGCTACACCTTC

j_call: TRBJ2-7
d_call: NA
clone_size: NA
v_call: TRBV2
cdr3_aa: CASSRGLGGVLQYF
cdr3_nt: TGTGCCAGCAGCCGCGGACTAGGGGGTGTGCTGCAGTACTTC

j_call: TRBJ2-2
d_call: NA
clone_size: NA
v_call: TRBV2
cdr3_aa: CASQGGTRLTGELFF
cdr3_nt: TGTGCCAGCCAGGGGGGGACTAGGCTCACCGGGGAGCTGTTTTTT

j_call: TRBJ2-3
d_call: NA
clone_size: once
v_call: TRBV29-1
cdr3_aa: CSVVLAQTDTQYF
cdr3_nt: TGCAGCGTTGTACTAGCTCAGACAGATACGCAGTATTTT

j_call: TRBJ1-5
d_call: NA
clone_size: NA
v_call: TRBV19
cdr3_aa: CASSAQAGLNQPQHF
cdr3_nt: TGTGCCAGTAGTGCGCAAGCAGGGTTGAATCAGCCCCAGCATTTT

j_call: TRBJ1-3
d_call: NA
clone_size: NA
v_call: TRBV7-2
cdr3_aa: CASSFSTGLGSGNTIYF
cdr3_nt: TGTGCCAGCAGCTTTTCGACAGGTTTAGGCTCTGGAAACACCATATATTTT

j_call: TRBJ1-2
d_call: NA
clone_size: NA
v_call: TRBV29-1
cdr3_aa: CSVEGAGTFYTF
cdr3_nt: TGCAGCGTTGAAGGGGCAGGGACTTTCTACACCTTC

j_call: TRBJ2-1
d_call: TRBD2
clone_size: NA
v_call: TRBV5-1
cdr3_aa: CASSPGFEAGGYNEQFF
cdr3_nt: TGCGCCAGCAGCCCCGGTTTCGAAGCGGGGGGATACAATGAGCAGTTCTTC

j_call: TRBJ1-3
d_call: NA
clone_size: NA
v_call: TRBV7-2
cdr3_aa: CASSLQGYSGNTIYF
cdr3_nt: TGTGCCAGCAGCTTACAGGGTTACTCTGGAAACACCATATATTTT

j_call: TRBJ2-6
d_call: NA
clone_size: once
v_call: TRBV6-6
cdr3_aa: CASSLKSSGANVLTF
cdr3_nt: TGTGCCAGCAGTCTGAAGAGCTCTGGGGCCAACGTCCTGACTTTC

j_call: TRBJ1-2
d_call: TRBD1
clone_size: NA
v_call: TRBV7-8
cdr3_aa: CASSLALGTGYELWDYGYTF
cdr3_nt: TGTGCCAGCAGCTTAGCCCTCGGGACAGGGTATGAATTGTGGGACTATGGCTACACCTTC

j_call: TRBJ1-1
d_call: NA
clone_size: NA
v_call: TRBV14
cdr3_aa: CASSQDIRVGNTEAFF
cdr3_nt: TGTGCCAGCAGCCAAGACATACGGGTTGGGAACACTGAAGCTTTCTTT